Below, one TCR beta chain is given with its context. The antigen remains undetermined. This entry is derived from a study of beta chain features in type 1 diabetes. Across the study: The samples had around 98 million sorted cells examined in all. General study points: Researchers reported that naive, central memory and Treg TCRB repertoires appeared more similar in patients than in healthy donors. Diminished insertions and augmented deletions at VDJ junctions characterized type 1 diabetes patients. TCRB CDR3 length was moderately but significantly reduced in all four CD4+ subsets of Type 1 diabetes patients. Highly expressing activated T cells could be over-counted with a cDNA template.

V was pared by 1 base and J by 11 bases, with 7 bases of the junction left unmatched. The CDR3 has 13 residues. Looked up from germline, CDR1 is PRHDT and CDR2 is FYEKMQ (reference sequence). Isolated RNA was reverse transcribed in full, so expressed TCRB transcripts were sequenced. Repertoires were generated with immunoSEQ multiplex PCR, while TCRdb's copy carries only in-frame clones and drops some. Of 600,000 to 750,000 clones listed, about an eighth are singletons. The V call is TRBV13, the J call TRBJ1-1, with 7 bases that match TRBD1. Sequencing was carried out using naive CD4+ T cells from blood. The source is a man aged 25 to 40 with type 1 diabetes. The DNA for the CDR3 is TGTGCCAGCAGCTTAGCCAAGGGGGCAGGGGCTTTCTTT. Its protein is CASSLAKGAGAFF.